This paragraph reports one TCR beta chain. What it binds is not known. The sample is drawn from a study of T-cell memory formation after mild COVID-19. General observations from the study: Memory sampled before infection contained some responding clones, suggesting cross-reactive memory joined.

Germline V gene data show CDR1 as LGHDT and CDR2 as YNNKEL (reference sequence). This CDR3 has 15 amino acids. The V gene lost 4 bases and the J gene lost 4 bases, with 16 bases spanning the gap. From the 5' RACE reads, TCRdb called clonotypes with MiXCR, one entry per CDR3 protein. The sample holds approximately 210,000 distinct CDR3 sequences, approximately 10% seen once. The TCR comes from a man between 18 and 35 years old who had mild COVID-19 (a few samples of this study predate the infection). Cell type and time point are not known. The sequenced sample consisted of PBMCs or a T cell subset sorted from them (not recorded which). J is TRBJ1-2 and V is TRBV3-1, with TRBD1 as a possible D gene (6 bases). The CDR3 is CASSPRQAPTYGYTF. As DNA, the CDR3 is TGTGCCAGCAGCCCCCGACAGGCGCCTACCTATGGCTACACCTTC.